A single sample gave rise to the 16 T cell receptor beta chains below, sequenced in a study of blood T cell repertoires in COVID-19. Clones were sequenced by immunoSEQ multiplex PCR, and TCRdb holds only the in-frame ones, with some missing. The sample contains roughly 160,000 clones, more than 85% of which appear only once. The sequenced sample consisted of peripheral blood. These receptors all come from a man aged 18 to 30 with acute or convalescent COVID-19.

The chain's CDR3 is CASGRRETQYF. Here the CDR3 DNA reads TGTGCTAGTGGGAGAAGAGAGACCCAGTACTTC. This sequence joins TRBV12-5 and TRBJ2-5, with unresolved D. Deletions cut 6 bases from V and 4 bases from J, with 6 bases between. Per the germline V gene, CDR1 is LGHNT and CDR2 is FRNRAP. This CDR3 is 11 amino acids long. The entire variable domain, with the rest obtained from reference TRBV12-5 and TRBJ2-5, is as follows: DARVTQTPRHKVTEMGQEVTMRCQPILGHNTVFWYRQTMMQGLELLAYFRNRAPLDDSGMPKDRFSAEMPDATLATLKIQPSEPRDSAVYFCASGRRETQYFGPGTRLLVL.

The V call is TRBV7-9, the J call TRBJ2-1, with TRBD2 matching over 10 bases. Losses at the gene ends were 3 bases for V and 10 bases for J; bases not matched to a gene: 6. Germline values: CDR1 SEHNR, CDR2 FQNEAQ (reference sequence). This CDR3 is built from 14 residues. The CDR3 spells CASSFFSGGFEQFF. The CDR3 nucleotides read TGTGCCAGCAGCTTCTTTAGCGGGGGGTTCGAGCAGTTCTTC.

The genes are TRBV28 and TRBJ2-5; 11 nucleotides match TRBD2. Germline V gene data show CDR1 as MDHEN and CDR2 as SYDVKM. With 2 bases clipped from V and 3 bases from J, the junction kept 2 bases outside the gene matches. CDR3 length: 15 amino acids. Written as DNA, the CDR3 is TGTGCCAGCAGTTTAACGACTAGCGGGGAAGAGACCCAGTACTTC. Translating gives CASSLTTSGEETQYF.

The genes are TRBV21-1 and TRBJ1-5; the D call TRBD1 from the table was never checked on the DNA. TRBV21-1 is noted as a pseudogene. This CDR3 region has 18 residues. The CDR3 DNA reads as TGTGCCAGCAGCAAAGGTGGGACAGGGGGCGCTTTGGGTCAGCCCCAGCATTTT. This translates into CASSKGGTGGALGQPQHF.

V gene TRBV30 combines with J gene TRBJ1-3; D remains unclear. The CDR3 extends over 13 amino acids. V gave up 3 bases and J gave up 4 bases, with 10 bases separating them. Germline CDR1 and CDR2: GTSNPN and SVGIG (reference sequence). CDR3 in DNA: TGTGCCTGGAGGTCGGGTGGGGGAAACACCATATATTTT. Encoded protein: CAWRSGGGNTIYF. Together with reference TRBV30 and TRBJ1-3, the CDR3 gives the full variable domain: SQTIHQWPATLVQPVGSPLSLECTVEGTSNPNLYWYRQAAGRGLQLLFYSVGIGQISSEVPQNLSASRPQDRQFILSSKKLLLSDSGFYLCAWRSGGGNTIYFGEGSWLTVV.

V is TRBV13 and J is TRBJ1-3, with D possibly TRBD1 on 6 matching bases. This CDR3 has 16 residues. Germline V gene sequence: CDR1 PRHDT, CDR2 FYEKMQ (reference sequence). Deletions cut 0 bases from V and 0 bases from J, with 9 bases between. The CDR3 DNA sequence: TGTGCCAGCAGCTTAGGACAGGGCCGCTCTGGAAACACCATATATTTT. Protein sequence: CASSLGQGRSGNTIYF.

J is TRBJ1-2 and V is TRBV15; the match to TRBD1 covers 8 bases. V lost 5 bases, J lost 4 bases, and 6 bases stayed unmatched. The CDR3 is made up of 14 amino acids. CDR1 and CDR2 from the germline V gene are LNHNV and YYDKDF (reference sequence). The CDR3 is CATSPGQGGYGYTF. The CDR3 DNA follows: TGTGCCACCAGCCCTGGACAGGGCGGCTATGGCTACACCTTC. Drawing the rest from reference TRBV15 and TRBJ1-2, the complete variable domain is DAMVIQNPRYQVTQFGKPVTLSCSQTLNHNVMYWYQQKSSQAPKLLFHYYDKDFNNEADTPDNFQSRRPNTSFCFLDIRSPGLGDTAMYLCATSPGQGGYGYTFGSGTRLTVV.

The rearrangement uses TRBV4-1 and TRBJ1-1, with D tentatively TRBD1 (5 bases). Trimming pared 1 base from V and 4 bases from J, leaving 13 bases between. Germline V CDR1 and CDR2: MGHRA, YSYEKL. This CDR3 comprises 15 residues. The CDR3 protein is CASSQAGDPGTEAFF. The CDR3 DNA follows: TGCGCCAGCAGCCAAGCGGGGGACCCGGGCACTGAAGCTTTCTTT.

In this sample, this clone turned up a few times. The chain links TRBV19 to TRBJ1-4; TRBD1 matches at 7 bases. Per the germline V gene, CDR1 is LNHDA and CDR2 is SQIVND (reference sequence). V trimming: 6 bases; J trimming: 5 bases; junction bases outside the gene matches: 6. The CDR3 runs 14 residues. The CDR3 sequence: CASRPGQLNEKLFF. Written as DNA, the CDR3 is TGTGCCAGTAGACCGGGACAGCTCAATGAAAAACTGTTTTTT.

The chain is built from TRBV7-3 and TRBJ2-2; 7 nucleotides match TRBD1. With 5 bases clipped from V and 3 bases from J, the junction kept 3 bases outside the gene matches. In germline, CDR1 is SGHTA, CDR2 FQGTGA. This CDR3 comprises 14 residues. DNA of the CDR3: TGTGCCAGCAGCCAGGACAGGTACACCGGGGAGCTGTTTTTT. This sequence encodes CASSQDRYTGELFF. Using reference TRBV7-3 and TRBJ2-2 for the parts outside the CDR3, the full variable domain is GAGVSQTPSNKVTEKGKYVELRCDPISGHTALYWYRQSLGQGPEFLIYFQGTGAADDSGLPNDRFFAVRPEGSVSTLKIQRTERGDSAVYLCASSQDRYTGELFFGEGSRLTVL.

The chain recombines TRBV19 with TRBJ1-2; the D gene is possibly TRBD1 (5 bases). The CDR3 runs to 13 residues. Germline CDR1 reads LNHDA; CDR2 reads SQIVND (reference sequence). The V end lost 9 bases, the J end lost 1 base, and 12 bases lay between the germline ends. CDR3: CASRTKNNYGYTF. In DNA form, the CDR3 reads TGTGCCAGCAGGACAAAGAATAACTATGGCTACACCTTC.

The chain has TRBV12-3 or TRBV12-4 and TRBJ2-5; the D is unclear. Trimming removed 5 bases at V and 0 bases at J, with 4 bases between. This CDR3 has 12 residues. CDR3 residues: CASSLYQETQYF. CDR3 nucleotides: TGTGCCAGCAGTCTGTACCAAGAGACCCAGTACTTC.

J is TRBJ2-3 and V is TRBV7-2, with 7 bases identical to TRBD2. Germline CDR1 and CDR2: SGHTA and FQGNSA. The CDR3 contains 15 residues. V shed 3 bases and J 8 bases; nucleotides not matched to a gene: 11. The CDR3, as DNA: TGTGCCAGCAGCTTTGGCGGGGGAGTGCGGAGTACGCAGTATTTT. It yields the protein CASSFGGGVRSTQYF.

The CDR3 sequence: CATSDIGKTDTQYF. DNA of the CDR3: TGTGCCACCAGTGATATCGGTAAAACAGATACGCAGTATTTT. The chain is built from TRBV24-1 and TRBJ2-3; no definite D call. The V gene lost 3 bases and the J gene lost 3 bases, with 9 bases spanning the gap. The CDR3 totals 14 residues. Germline V gene lookup returns CDR1 KGHDR and CDR2 SFDVKD.

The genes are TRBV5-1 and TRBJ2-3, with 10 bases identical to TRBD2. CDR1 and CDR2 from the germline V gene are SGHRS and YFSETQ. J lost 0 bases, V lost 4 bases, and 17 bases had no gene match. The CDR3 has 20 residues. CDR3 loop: CASSPATTSGKKWSTDTQYF. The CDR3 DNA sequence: TGCGCCAGCAGCCCCGCCACTACTAGCGGGAAGAAGTGGAGCACAGATACGCAGTATTTT.

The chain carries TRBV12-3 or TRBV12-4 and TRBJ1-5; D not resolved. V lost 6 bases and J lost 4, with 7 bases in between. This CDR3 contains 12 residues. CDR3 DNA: TGTGCCAGCAGCTCCCAGAATCAGCCCCAGCATTTT. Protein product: CASSSQNQPQHF.